Given below is one T cell receptor beta chain in context. Its antigen is not identified. These data originate in a study of response to subunit inactivated influenza vaccine. Whole-study results and caveats: It was suggested by the authors that few new T cells are recruited by each seasonal influenza vaccination.

Each CDR3 protein is one row after TCRdb ran MiXCR on the RT-PCR reads. The sample lists fewer than 600,000 distinct CDR3 sequences, approximately 7.7% occurring once. This receptor was taken from a man aged 45 to 70 who received an inactivated influenza vaccine. Sequencing was performed on PBMCs from blood, taken 23 months after vaccination.

CDR3 coding DNA: TGCAGCGTGGGACAGGGGATTGAAAAACTGTTTTTT. Its translation: CSVGQGIEKLFF. The rearrangement uses TRBV29-1 and TRBJ1-4, with 10 nucleotides matching TRBD1. The CDR3 has 12 residues. Germline lookup yields CDR1 SQVTM and CDR2 ANQGSEA. V trimming: 6 bases; J trimming: 7 bases; junction bases outside the gene matches: 2.